Here is one T cell receptor (beta chain) with its context. This sample was included in a study of blood T cell repertoires in COVID-19. Looking at the study overall: Both acute and convalescent COVID-19 samples were obtained from the United States, Italy and Spain. Nucleic acid was either cDNA or gDNA, and it came from T cells, B-cell-depleted T cells, or PBMCs.

Study processing details: Reference gene primers were amplified, and this amplification served to estimate nucleated cell counts. Some clones are missing from TCRdb's copy, which holds only in-frame ones; the method was immunoSEQ multiplex PCR. The V and J calls and the clone size are those of that table, but D and trimming were determined from the DNA. The sample includes a few hundred thousand clones, about 88% of them seen just once. Sequences were obtained from peripheral blood. This clonotype was sampled from a woman in her seventies with COVID-19, enrolled during active disease.

The CDR3 bases are TGTGCCAGCAGCCACGGACAGATCTACGAGCAGTACTTC. Translating gives CASSHGQIYEQYF. The chain is built from TRBV3-1 (or the pseudogene TRBV3-2) and TRBJ2-7, with D possibly TRBD1 on 6 matching bases. The V and J ends lost 3 bases and 3 bases respectively, with 9 bases between them. CDR1 LGHDT and CDR2 YNNKEL come from the germline V gene (reference sequence). This CDR3 region has 13 residues.